The clone carrying this T cell receptor beta chain was counted at least ten times. The CDR3 sequence is 15 residues long. Germline-derived CDR1 and CDR2 are SGHDT and YYEEEE. V was cut by 5 bases and J by 2 bases, with 14 bases left in between. Amplified TCR beta CDR3 regions came from RNA transcripts. First-round RT-PCR targeting the TCR CDR3 was performed with the HTBI primer set. Each CDR3 protein gets one entry after TCRdb re-called the multiplex PCR reads with MiXCR. The top ten clones hold around 7.3% of a sample with roughly 420,000 distinct CDR3 sequences, about 15% of them seen once. The sample comes from a study of T cells in Graves' hyperthyroidism and ophthalmopathy.

Material: blood. The sequence was obtained from a woman younger than 35 with Graves' hyperthyroidism. V and J are TRBV5-6 and TRBJ1-5, with D perhaps matching TRBD1 (6 bases). The chain's CDR3 is CASSHSQGGNQPQHF. CDR3 DNA sequence: TGTGCCAGCAGTCACTCACAGGGAGGCAATCAGCCCCAGCATTTT.